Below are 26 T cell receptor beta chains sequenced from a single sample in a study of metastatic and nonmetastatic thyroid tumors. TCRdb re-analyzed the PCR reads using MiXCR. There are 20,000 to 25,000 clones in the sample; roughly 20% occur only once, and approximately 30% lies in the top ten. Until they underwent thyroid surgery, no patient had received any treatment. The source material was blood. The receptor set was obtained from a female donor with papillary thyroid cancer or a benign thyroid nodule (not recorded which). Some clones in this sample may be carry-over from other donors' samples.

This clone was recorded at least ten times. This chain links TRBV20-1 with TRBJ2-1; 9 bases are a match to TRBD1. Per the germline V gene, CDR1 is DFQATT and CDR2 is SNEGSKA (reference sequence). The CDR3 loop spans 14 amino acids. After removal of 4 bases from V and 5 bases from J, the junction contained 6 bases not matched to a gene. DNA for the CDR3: TGCAGTGCTACCCCCGGGACAGGGAACAATGAGCAGTTCTTC. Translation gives CSATPGTGNNEQFF.

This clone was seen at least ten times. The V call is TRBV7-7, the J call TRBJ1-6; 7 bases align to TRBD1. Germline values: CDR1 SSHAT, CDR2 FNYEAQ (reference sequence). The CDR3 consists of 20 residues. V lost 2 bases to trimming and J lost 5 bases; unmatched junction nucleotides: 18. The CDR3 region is CASSLQAQTSTGFNNSPLHF. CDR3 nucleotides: TGTGCCAGCAGCTTACAGGCCCAAACTTCGACAGGGTTTAATAATTCACCCCTCCACTTT.

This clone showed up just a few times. The CDR3 protein is CATSDLSDPKGDYEQYF. The CDR3 DNA reads as TGTGCCACCAGTGATTTGTCGGACCCCAAGGGGGACTACGAGCAGTACTTC. V is TRBV24-1 and J is TRBJ2-7; D possibly corresponds to TRBD1 (6 bases). This CDR3 spans 17 amino acids. Trimming took off 0 bases at V and 3 bases at J, with 17 bases between the two ends. Germline V gene lookup returns CDR1 KGHDR and CDR2 SFDVKD.

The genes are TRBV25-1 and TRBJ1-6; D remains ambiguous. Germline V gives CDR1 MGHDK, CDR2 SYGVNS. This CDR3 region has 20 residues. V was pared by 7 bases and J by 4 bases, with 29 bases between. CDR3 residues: CASISRWDVGFSSYNSPLHF. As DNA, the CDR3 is TGTGCCAGCATTTCCAGGTGGGATGTAGGGTTCAGCTCTTATAATTCACCCCTCCACTTT. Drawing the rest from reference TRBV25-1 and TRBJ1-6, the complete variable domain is EADIYQTPRYLVIGTGKKITLECSQTMGHDKMYWYQQDPGMELHLIHYSYGVNSTEKGDLSSESTVSRIRTEHFPLTLESARPSHTSQYLCASISRWDVGFSSYNSPLHFGNGTRLTVT.

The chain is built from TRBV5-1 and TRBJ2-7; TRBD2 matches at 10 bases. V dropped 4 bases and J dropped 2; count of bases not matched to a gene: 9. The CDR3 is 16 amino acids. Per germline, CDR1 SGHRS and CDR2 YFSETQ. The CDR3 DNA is TGCGCCAGCAGCCGCCACGCTAGCGGGGGCACCTACGAGCAGTACTTC. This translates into CASSRHASGGTYEQYF.

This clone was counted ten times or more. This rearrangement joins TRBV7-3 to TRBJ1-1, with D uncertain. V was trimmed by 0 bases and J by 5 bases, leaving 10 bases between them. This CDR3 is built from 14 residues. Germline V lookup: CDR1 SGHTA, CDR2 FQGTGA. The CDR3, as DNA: TGTGCCAGCAGCTTAACGGGCCCGAGGACTGAAGCTTTCTTT. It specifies CASSLTGPRTEAFF.

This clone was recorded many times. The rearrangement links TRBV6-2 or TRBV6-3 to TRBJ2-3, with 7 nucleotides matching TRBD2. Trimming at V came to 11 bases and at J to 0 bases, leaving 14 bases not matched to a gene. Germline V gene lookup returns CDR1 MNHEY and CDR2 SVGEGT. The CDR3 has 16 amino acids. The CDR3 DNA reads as TGTGCCGTAAGGTGGGGTCAGACTAGCAGCACAGATACGCAGTATTTT. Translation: CAVRWGQTSSTDTQYF.

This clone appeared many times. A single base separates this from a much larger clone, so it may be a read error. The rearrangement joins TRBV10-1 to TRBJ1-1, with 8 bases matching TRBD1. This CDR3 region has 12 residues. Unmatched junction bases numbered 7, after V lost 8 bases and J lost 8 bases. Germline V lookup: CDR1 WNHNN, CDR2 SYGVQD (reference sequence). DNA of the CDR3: TGCGCCAGCCGTCGACAGGGGAGGGAAGCTTTCTTT. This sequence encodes CASRRQGREAFF.

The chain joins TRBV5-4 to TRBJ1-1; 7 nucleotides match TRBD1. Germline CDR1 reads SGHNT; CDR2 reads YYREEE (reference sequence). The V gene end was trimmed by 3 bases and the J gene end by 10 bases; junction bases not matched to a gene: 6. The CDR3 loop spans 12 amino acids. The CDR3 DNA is TGTGCCAGCAGCTCTGAACCAGGGGGAGCTTTCTTT. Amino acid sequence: CASSSEPGGAFF. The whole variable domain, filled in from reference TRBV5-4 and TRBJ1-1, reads ETGVTQSPTHLIKTRGQQVTLRCSSQSGHNTVSWYQQALGQGPQFIFQYYREEENGRGNFPPRFSGLQFPNYSSELNVNALELDDSALYLCASSSEPGGAFFGQGTRLTVV.

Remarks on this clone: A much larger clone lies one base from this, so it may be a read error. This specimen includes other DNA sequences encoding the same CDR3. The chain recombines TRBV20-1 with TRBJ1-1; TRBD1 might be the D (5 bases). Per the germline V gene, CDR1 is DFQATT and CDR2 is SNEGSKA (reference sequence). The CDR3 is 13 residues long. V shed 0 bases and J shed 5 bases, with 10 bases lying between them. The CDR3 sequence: CSARDQRGTEAFF. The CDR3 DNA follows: TGCAGTGCTAGAGATCAGAGGGGAACTGAAGCTTTCTTT.

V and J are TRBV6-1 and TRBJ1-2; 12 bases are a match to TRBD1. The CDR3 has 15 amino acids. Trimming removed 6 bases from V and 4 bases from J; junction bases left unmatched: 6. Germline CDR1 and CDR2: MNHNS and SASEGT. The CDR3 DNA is TGTGCCAGCAGCCGGGACAGGGGGCTGTCCTATGGCTACACCTTC. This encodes CASSRDRGLSYGYTF.

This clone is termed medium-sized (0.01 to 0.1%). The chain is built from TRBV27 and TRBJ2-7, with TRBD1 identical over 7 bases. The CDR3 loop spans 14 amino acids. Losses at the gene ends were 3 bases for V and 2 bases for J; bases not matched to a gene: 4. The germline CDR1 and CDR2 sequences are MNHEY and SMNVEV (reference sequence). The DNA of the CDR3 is TGTGCCAGCAGTTTGTCCGGGACAGCCTACGAGCAGTACTTC. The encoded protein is CASSLSGTAYEQYF.

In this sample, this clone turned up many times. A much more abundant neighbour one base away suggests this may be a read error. The CDR3 nucleotides read TGTGCCAGCAGTGGGCTAGCGGGAGGCTACGAGCAGTACTTC. Translation: CASSGLAGGYEQYF. The chain uses TRBV6-4 and TRBJ2-7; 11 bases map to TRBD2. The junction had 2 bases not matched to a gene; V was cut back by 4 bases and J by 3 bases. Looked up from germline, CDR1 is MRHNA and CDR2 is SNTAGT. This CDR3 has 14 amino acids.

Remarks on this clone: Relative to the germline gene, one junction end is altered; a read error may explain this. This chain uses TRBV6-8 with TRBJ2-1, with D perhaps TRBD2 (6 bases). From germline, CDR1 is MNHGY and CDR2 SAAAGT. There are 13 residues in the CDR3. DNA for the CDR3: TGCGCCAGCAGTGTCCGGGAGAGGTATGAGCAGTTCTTC. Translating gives CASSVRERYEQFF.

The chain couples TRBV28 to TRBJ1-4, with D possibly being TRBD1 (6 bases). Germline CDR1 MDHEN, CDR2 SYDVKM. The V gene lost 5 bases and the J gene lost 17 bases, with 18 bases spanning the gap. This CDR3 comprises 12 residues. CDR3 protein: CASSKPPGVPFF. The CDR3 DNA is TGTGCCAGCAGTAAACCCCCAGGGGTCCCTTTTTTT.

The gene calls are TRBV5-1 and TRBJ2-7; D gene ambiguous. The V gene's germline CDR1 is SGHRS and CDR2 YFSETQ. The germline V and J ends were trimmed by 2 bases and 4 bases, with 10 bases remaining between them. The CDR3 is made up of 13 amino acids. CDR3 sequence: CASSLLAMYEQYF. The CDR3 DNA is TGCGCCAGCAGCTTATTGGCAATGTACGAGCAGTACTTC.

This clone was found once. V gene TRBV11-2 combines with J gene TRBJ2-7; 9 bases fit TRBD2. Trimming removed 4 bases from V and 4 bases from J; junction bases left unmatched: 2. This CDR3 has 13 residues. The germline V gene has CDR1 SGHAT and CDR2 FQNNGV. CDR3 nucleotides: TGTGCCAGCAGCTGGGGACTAGCTTACGAGCAGTACTTC. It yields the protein CASSWGLAYEQYF.

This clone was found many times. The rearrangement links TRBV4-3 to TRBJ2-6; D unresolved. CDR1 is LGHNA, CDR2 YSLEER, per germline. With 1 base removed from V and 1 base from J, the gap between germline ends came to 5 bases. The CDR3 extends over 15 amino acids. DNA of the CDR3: TGCGCCAGCAGCCAAGCGGTTTCTGGGGCCAACGTCCTGACTTTC. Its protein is CASSQAVSGANVLTF.

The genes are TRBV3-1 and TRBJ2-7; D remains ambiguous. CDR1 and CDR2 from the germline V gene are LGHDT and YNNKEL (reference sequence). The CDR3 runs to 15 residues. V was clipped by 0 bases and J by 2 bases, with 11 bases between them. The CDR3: CASSQDHAAAYEQYF. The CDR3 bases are TGTGCCAGCAGCCAAGATCACGCTGCTGCCTACGAGCAGTACTTC.

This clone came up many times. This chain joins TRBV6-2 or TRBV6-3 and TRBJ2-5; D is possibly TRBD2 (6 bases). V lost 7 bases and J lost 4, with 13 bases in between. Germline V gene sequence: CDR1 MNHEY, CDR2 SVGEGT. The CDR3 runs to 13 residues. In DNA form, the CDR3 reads TGTGCCAGCAATCGTCGGGAGCCAGAGACCCAGTACTTC. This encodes CASNRREPETQYF.

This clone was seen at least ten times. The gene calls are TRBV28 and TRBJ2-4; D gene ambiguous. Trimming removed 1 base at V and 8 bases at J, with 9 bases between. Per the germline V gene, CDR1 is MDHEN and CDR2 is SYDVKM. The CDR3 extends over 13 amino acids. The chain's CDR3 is CASSLFQDHIQYF. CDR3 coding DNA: TGTGCCAGCAGTTTATTTCAGGACCACATTCAGTACTTC. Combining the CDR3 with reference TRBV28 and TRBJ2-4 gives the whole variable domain DVKVTQSSRYLVKRTGEKVFLECVQDMDHENMFWYRQDPGLGLRLIYFSYDVKMKEKGDIPEGYSVSREKKERFSLILESASTNQTSMYLCASSLFQDHIQYFGAGTRLSVL.

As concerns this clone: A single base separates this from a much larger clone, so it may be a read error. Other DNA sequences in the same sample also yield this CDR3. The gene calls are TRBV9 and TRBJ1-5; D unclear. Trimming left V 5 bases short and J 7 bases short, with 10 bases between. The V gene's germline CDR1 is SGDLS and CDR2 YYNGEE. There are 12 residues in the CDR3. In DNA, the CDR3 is TGTGCCAGCAGGCTGCGTGGACAGCCCCAGCATTTT. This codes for CASRLRGQPQHF.

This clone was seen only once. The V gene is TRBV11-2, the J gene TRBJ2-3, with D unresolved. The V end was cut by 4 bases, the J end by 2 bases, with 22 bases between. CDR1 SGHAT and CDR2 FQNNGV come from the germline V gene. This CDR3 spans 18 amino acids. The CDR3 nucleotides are TGTGCCAGCAGCTCTAGACCTATAGGAATACGCCACACAGATACGCAGTATTTT. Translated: CASSSRPIGIRHTDTQYF.

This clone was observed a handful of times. The CDR3 here is CASSGLAGDTGELFF. The CDR3 bases are TGTGCCAGCAGTGGACTAGCGGGAGACACCGGGGAGCTGTTTTTT. J is TRBJ2-2 and V is TRBV6-1; 12 positions match TRBD2. The CDR3 has 15 amino acids. Germline CDR1 MNHNS, CDR2 SASEGT. With 4 bases clipped from V and 3 bases from J, the junction kept 0 bases outside the gene matches.

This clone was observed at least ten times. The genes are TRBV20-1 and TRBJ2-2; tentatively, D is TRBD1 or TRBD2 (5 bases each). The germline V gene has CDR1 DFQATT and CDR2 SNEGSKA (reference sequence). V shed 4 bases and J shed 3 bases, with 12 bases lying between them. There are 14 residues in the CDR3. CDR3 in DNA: TGCAGTGCTACAATTGGGGGTCACACCGGGGAGCTGTTTTTT. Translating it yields CSATIGGHTGELFF.

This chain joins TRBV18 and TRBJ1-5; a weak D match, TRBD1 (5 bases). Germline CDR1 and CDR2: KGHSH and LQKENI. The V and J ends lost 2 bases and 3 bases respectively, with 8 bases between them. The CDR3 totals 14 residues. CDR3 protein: CASSPSQVNQPQHF. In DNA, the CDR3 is TGTGCCAGCTCACCATCACAGGTCAATCAGCCCCAGCATTTT.